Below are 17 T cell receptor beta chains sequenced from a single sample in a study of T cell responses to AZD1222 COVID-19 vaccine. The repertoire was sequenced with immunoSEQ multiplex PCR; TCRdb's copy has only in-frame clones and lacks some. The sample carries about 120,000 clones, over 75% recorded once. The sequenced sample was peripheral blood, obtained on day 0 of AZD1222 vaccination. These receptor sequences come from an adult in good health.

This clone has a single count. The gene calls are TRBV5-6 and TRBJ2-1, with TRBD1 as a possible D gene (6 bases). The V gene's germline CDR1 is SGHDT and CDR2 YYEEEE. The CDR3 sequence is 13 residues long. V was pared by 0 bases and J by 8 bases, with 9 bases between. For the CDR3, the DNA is TGTGCCAGCAGCTTGGTTTGGGGGCATGAGCAGTTCTTC. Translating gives CASSLVWGHEQFF.

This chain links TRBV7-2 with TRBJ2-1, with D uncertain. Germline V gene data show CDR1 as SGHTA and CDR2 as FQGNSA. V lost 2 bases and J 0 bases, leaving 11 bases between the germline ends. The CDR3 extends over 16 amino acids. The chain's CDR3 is CASSLSFSSSYNEQFF. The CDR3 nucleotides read TGTGCCAGCAGCTTAAGCTTTTCCAGCTCCTACAATGAGCAGTTCTTC. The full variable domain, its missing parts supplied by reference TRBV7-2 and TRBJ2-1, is GAGVSQSPSNKVTEKGKDVELRCDPISGHTALYWYRQSLGQGLEFLIYFQGNSAPDKSGLPSDRFSAERTGGSVSTLTIQRTQQEDSAVYLCASSLSFSSSYNEQFFGPGTRLTVL.

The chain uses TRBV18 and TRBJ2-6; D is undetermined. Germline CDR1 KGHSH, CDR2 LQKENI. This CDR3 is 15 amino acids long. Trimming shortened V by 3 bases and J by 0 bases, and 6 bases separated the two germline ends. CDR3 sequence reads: CASSPSRSGANVLTF. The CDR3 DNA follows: TGTGCCAGCTCACCTAGCCGCTCTGGGGCCAACGTCCTGACTTTC. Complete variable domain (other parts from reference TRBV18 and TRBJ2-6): NAGVMQNPRHLVRRRGQEARLRCSPMKGHSHVYWYRQLPEEGLKFMVYLQKENIIDESGMPKERFSAEFPKEGPSILRIQQVVRGDSAAYFCASSPSRSGANVLTFGAGSRLTVL.

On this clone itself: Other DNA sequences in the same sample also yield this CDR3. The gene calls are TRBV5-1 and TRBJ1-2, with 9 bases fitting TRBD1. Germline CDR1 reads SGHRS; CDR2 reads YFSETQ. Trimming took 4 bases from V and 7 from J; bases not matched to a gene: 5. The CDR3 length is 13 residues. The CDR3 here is CASSPQGAGGYTF. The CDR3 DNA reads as TGCGCCAGCAGCCCACAGGGGGCGGGTGGCTACACCTTC.

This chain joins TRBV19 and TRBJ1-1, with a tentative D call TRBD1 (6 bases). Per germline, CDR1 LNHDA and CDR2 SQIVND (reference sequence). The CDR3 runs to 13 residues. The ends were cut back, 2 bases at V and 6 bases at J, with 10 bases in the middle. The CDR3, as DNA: TGTGCCAGTAGTATACAGGGGAGGCCTGAAGCTTTCTTT. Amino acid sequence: CASSIQGRPEAFF.

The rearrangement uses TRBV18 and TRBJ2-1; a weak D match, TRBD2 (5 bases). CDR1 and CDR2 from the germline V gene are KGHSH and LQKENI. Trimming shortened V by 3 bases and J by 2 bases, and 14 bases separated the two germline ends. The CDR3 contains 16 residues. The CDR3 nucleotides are TGTGCCAGCTCACCGCTCCAGCGGACCACCTACAATGAGCAGTTCTTC. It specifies CASSPLQRTTYNEQFF.

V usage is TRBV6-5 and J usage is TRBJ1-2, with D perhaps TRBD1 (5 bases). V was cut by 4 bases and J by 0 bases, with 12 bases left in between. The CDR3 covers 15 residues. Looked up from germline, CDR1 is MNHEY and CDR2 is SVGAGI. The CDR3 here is CASSSPDIANYGYTF. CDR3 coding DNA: TGTGCCAGCAGTTCTCCGGACATAGCTAACTATGGCTACACCTTC.

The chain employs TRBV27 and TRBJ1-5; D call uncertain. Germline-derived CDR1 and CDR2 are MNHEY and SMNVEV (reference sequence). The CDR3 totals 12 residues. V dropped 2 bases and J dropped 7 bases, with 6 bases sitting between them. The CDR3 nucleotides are TGTGCCAGCAGTTTAGCGGGCCAGCCCCAGCATTTT. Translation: CASSLAGQPQHF.

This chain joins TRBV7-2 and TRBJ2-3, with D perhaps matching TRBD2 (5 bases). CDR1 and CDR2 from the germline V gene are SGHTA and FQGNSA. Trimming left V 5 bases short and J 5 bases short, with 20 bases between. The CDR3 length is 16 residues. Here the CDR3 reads CASSPLWRGLGDTQYF. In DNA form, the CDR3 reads TGTGCCAGCAGCCCGCTTTGGCGCGGGCTTGGAGATACGCAGTATTTT. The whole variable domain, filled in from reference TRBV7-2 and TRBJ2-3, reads GAGVSQSPSNKVTEKGKDVELRCDPISGHTALYWYRQSLGQGLEFLIYFQGNSAPDKSGLPSDRFSAERTGGSVSTLTIQRTQQEDSAVYLCASSPLWRGLGDTQYFGPGTRLTVL.

The CDR3 loop reads CASSPEGAGGNTIYF. Written as DNA, the CDR3 is TGTGCCAGCAGTCCCGAGGGGGCAGGGGGAAACACCATATATTTT. V gene TRBV6-5 combines with J gene TRBJ1-3; TRBD1 agrees at 7 bases. Per the germline V gene, CDR1 is MNHEY and CDR2 is SVGAGI. The CDR3 is 15 residues long. V dropped 5 bases and J dropped 4; count of bases not matched to a gene: 8.

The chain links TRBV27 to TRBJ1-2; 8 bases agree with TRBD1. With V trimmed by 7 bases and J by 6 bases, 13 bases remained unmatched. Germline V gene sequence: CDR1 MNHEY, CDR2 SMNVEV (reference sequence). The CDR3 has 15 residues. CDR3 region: CASKSLDREYHGYTF. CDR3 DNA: TGTGCCAGCAAAAGTCTGGACAGGGAGTATCATGGCTACACCTTC.

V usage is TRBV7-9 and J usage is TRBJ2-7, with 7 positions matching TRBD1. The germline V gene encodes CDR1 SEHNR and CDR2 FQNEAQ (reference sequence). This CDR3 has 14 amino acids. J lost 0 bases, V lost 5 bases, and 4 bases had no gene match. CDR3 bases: TGTGCCAGCAGCACTGACAGGGTCTCCTACGAGCAGTACTTC. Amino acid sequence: CASSTDRVSYEQYF.

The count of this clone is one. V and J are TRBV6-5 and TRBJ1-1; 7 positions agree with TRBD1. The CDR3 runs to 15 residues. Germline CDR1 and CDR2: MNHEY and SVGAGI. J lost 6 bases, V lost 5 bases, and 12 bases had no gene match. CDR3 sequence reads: CASSRDSAGGAEAFF. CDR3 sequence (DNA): TGTGCCAGCAGTCGGGACAGTGCAGGAGGTGCTGAAGCTTTCTTT.

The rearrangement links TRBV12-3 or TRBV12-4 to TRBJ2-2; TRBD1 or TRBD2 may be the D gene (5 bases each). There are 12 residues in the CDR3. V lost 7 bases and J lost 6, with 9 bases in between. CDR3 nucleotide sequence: TGTGCCAGCAATCGAGGGGCCGGGGAGCTGTTTTTT. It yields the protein CASNRGAGELFF.

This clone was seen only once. The DNA of the CDR3 is TGCAGCGCCGGGGCCGCCGAGCAGTACTTC. This encodes CSAGAAEQYF. The rearrangement uses TRBV29-1 and TRBJ2-7; D tentatively reads TRBD1 or TRBD2 (5 bases each). V dropped 7 bases and J dropped 6 bases, with 10 bases sitting between them. CDR3 length: 10 amino acids. The germline V gene encodes CDR1 SQVTM and CDR2 ANQGSEA.

The CDR3 region has the DNA TGCGCCAGCAGCTTGGAACAGGGGGCTAATGAAAAACTGTTTTTT. Amino acids: CASSLEQGANEKLFF. J is TRBJ1-4 and V is TRBV5-1; 8 bases agree with TRBD1. This CDR3 has 15 residues. Germline V gene lookup returns CDR1 SGHRS and CDR2 YFSETQ. With V trimmed by 0 bases and J by 3 bases, 1 base remained unmatched. Based on the CDR3 plus reference TRBV5-1 and TRBJ1-4, the full variable domain is KAGVTQTPRYLIKTRGQQVTLSCSPISGHRSVSWYQQTPGQGLQFLFEYFSETQRNKGNFPGRFSGRQFSNSRSEMNVSTLELGDSALYLCASSLEQGANEKLFFGSGTQLSVL.

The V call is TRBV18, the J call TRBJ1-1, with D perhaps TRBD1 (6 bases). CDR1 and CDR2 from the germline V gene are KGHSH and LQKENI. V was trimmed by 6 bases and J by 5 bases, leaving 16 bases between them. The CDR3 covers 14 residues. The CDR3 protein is CASSLQGSGTEAFF. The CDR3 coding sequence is TGTGCCAGCTCCCTCCAGGGGTCGGGGACTGAAGCTTTCTTT.